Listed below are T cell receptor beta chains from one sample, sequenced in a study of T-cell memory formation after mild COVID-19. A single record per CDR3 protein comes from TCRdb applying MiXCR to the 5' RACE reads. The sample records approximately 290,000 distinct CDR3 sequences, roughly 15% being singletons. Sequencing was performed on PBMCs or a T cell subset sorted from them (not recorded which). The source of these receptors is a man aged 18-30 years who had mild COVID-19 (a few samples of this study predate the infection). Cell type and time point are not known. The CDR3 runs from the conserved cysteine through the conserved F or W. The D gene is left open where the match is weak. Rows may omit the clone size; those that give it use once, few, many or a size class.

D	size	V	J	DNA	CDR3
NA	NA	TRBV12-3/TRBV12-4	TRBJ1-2	TGTGCCAGCAGCTCAGGGGTCGGCTACACCTTC	CASSSGVGYTF
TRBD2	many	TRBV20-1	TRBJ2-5	TGCAGTGCTAGGGCCGGGACTAGCGGGGATCAAGAGACCCAGTACTTC	CSARAGTSGDQETQYF
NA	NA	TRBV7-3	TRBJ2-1	TGTGCCAGCAGCTTAAATCCAGCGGCCAATGAGCAGTTCTTC	CASSLNPAANEQFF
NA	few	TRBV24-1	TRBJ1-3	TGTGCCACCAGTGATGACACCTCTGGAAACACCATATATTTT	CATSDDTSGNTIYF
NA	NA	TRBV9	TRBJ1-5	TGTGCCAGCAGCTACGGGAGCAGCGAAAATCAGCCCCAGCATTTT	CASSYGSSENQPQHF
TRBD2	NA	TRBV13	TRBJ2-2	TGTGCCAGCAGATCCCGGGGGGACACCGGGGAGCTGTTTTTT	CASRSRGDTGELFF
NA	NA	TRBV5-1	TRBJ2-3	TGCGCCAGCAGCTTGGGATATGTGGCCGATACGCAGTATTTT	CASSLGYVADTQYF
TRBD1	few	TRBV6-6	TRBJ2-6	TGTGCCAGCAGTTTTTCCCGGGACAGTGTTACTGGGGCCAACGTCCTGACTTTC	CASSFSRDSVTGANVLTF
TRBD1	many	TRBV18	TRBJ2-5	TGTGCCAGCAGTCCACCGGGACAGCAAGAGACCCAGTACTTC	CASSPPGQQETQYF
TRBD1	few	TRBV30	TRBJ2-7	TGTGCCTGGACCCCCGGGACAGCTACTTTCGAGCAGTACTTC	CAWTPGTATFEQYF
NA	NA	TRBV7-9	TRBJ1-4	TGTGCCAGCAGCTTTAACAGGGCGGATGAAAAACTGTTTTTT	CASSFNRADEKLFF
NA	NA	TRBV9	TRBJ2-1	TGTGCCAGCAGCGTATCGCGCTTCAATGAGCAGTTCTTC	CASSVSRFNEQFF
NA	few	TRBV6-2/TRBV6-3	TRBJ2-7	TGTGCCAGCAGTTTCCAGGGTTCCGAGCAGTACTTC	CASSFQGSEQYF
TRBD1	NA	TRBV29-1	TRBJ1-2	TGCAGCGTTGAAGTGAATCCCGGGACAGGGAGGGTTGGCTACACCTTC	CSVEVNPGTGRVGYTF
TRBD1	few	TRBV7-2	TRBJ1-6	TGTGCCAGCAGCCCAGGGGACAGGGGGCGCGGGACACCCCTCCACTTT	CASSPGDRGRGTPLHF
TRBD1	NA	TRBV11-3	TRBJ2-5	TGTGCCAGCAGCCGGACAGGGGAGGAGACCCAGTACTTC	CASSRTGEETQYF
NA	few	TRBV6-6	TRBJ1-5	TGTGCCAGCAGTTACGGAGGTAGGCATCAGCCCCAGCATTTT	CASSYGGRHQPQHF
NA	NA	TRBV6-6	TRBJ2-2	TGTGCCAGCAGCCGACAGGACACCGGGGAGCTGTTTTTT	CASSRQDTGELFF
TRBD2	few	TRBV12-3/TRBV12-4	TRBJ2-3	TGTGCCAGCAGTTCAACTAGCGGGGAACTAGCTAGCACAGATACGCAGTATTTT	CASSSTSGELASTDTQYF
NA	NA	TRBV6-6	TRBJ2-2	TGTGCCAGCAGTCATCTGGGGAACACCGGGGAGCTGTTTTTT	CASSHLGNTGELFF
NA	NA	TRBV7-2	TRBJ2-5	TGTGCCAGCAGCTTAGCGGAGACTTCTAGGACCCAGTACTTC	CASSLAETSRTQYF
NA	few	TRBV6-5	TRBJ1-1	TGTGCCAGCAGTGTGCGGGGATTCACTGAAGCTTTCTTT	CASSVRGFTEAFF
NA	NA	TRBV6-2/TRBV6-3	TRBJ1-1	TGTGCCAGCAGTTACGGGAGGGGACTGGTGTTCGCTGAAGCTTTCTTT	CASSYGRGLVFAEAFF
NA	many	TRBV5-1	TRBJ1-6	TGCGCCAGCAGCTTGCAACCCTCTAATTCACCCCTCCACTTT	CASSLQPSNSPLHF
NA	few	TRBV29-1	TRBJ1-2	TGCAGCGTTGATGTAGGAGGTTATGGCTACACCTTC	CSVDVGGYGYTF
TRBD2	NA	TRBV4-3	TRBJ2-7	TGCGCCAGCAGCCGCGGACTAGCGGGGGGCGAGAGCTCCTACGAGCAGTACTTC	CASSRGLAGGESSYEQYF
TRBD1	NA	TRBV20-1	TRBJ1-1	TGCAGTGCTGACCGAACAGGGGGCACTGAAGCTTTCTTT	CSADRTGGTEAFF
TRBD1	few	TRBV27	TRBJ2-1	TGTGCCAGCAGCCCAGGGGGCGCCTGGAATGAGCAGTTCTTC	CASSPGGAWNEQFF
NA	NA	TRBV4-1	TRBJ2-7	TGCGCCAGCAGCCAAGTCTCCCGGGACGGAGCTTACGAGCAGTACTTC	CASSQVSRDGAYEQYF
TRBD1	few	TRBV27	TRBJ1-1	TGTGCCAGTTCACAGGGGGCGACCACTGAAGCTTTCTTT	CASSQGATTEAFF
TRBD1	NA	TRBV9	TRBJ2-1	TGTGCCAGCAGCCCGGTGGGACAGGAGTACAATGAGCAGTTCTTC	CASSPVGQEYNEQFF
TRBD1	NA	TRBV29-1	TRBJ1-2	TGCAGCGTTGAAGATCCAGGGGGCAGGGGCTACACCTTC	CSVEDPGGRGYTF
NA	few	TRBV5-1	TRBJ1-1	TGCGCCAGCAGACCGGGACCCCCGGACACTGAAGCTTTCTTT	CASRPGPPDTEAFF
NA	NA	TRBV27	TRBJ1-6	TGTGCCAGCAAGGGACCGATTAATTCACCCCTCCACTTT	CASKGPINSPLHF
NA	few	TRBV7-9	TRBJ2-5	TGTGCCAGCAGCTGGCAAGGGGTCCAGTACTTC	CASSWQGVQYF
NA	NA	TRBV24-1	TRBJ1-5	TGTGCCACCAGTGGTCGCAATCAGCCCCAGCATTTT	CATSGRNQPQHF
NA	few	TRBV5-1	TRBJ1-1	TGCGCCAGCAGCTTGAGGGGTCGGGGGAGTGGATGGAACACTGAAGCTTTCTTT	CASSLRGRGSGWNTEAFF
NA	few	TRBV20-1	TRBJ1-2	TGCAGTGCTTCGCCCCTGACAGCTAACTATGGCTACACCTTC	CSASPLTANYGYTF
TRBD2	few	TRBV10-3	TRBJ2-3	TGTGCCACGACCCTAGCGGGGGGCACAGATACGCAGTATTTT	CATTLAGGTDTQYF
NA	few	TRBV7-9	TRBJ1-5	TGTGCCAGCAGCTTAGTTCTGGGATCGGGCAATCAGCCCCAGCATTTT	CASSLVLGSGNQPQHF
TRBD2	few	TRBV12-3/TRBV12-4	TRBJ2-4	TGTGCCAGCAGTTTAAGACCGCGACTAGCGGGGGAGGTGTTAGCCAAAAACATTCAGTACTTC	CASSLRPRLAGEVLAKNIQYF
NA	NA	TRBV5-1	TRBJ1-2	TGCGCCAGCAGCTTGTTAGGGACGGACTATGGCTACACCTTC	CASSLLGTDYGYTF
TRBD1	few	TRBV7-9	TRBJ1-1	TGTGCCAGCAGCTCGCCGGACAGGTTCGGAATCTTCTTT	CASSSPDRFGIFF
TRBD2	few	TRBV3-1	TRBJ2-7	TGTGCCAGCAGTCAGTTCCCCGGGACTAGCGCCTCCGAGCAGTACTTC	CASSQFPGTSASEQYF
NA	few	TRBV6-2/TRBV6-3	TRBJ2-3	TGTGCCAGCAGTATTACATGGAAAGATACGCAGTATTTT	CASSITWKDTQYF
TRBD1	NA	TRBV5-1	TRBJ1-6	TGCGCCAGCAGCTTGGGCGGGGGACAGGGGGCTTGGAATTCACCCCTCCACTTT	CASSLGGGQGAWNSPLHF
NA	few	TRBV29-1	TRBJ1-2	TGCAGCGTCGGGGGCTATGGCTACACCTTC	CSVGGYGYTF
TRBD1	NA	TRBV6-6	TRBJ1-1	TGTGCCAGCACTCCCGGGACAGGAAGATGGAACACTGAAGCTTTCTTT	CASTPGTGRWNTEAFF
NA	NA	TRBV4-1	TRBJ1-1	TGCGCCAGCAGCCACCTCCCCGGGGCGAACACTGAAGCTTTCTTT	CASSHLPGANTEAFF
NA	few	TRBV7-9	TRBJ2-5	TGTGCCAGCAGCGGTCCGGGCCGAGGCCAAGAGACCCAGTACTTC	CASSGPGRGQETQYF